A single sample is the source of the 31 T cell receptor beta chains below, sequenced in a study of T cells after yellow fever vaccination. One entry per CDR3 protein results from TCRdb running MiXCR on the 5' RACE reads. Among approximately 250,000 distinct CDR3 sequences listed, 5.5% to 8.5% were seen once. Sequencing was performed on CD4+ T cells sorted from PBMCs, taken on the day of the yellow fever booster vaccination. The receptors originated from a man aged 25 to 45 who received the YFV17D yellow fever vaccine.

The table lists this clonotype with many counts. Sequence at one end of the junction differs from germline and may be a read error. This sequence joins TRBV12-3 or TRBV12-4 and TRBJ2-2; 8 bases are a match to TRBD1. The CDR3 has 13 residues. The CDR3 here is CASSLQGAGELFF. DNA of the CDR3: TGCGCCAGCAGTCTACAGGGGGCCGGGGAGCTGTTTTTT.

The sample holds many counts of this clonotype. This chain links TRBV7-2 with TRBJ2-1, with 8 bases that match TRBD1. The germline V gene encodes CDR1 SGHTA and CDR2 FQGNSA. This CDR3 comprises 14 residues. V dropped 10 bases and J dropped 1; count of bases not matched to a gene: 6. CDR3 in amino acids: CATSGQGSYNEQFF. The CDR3 DNA reads as TGTGCCACCTCTGGACAGGGTTCCTACAATGAGCAGTTCTTC.

A note on this clonotype: Compared with germline, one end of the junction differs, possibly owing to a read error. The chain links TRBV5-1 to TRBJ2-5; unclear D gene. Looked up from germline, CDR1 is SGHRS and CDR2 is YFSETQ. The CDR3 runs 14 residues. CDR3 coding DNA: TGCGCCAGCAGCTTGGAGGGCCCCCCGAGCCCCCACTACTTC. Amino acid sequence: CASSLEGPPSPHYF. Combining the CDR3 with reference TRBV5-1 and TRBJ2-5 gives the whole variable domain KAGVTQTPRYLIKTRGQQVTLSCSPISGHRSVSWYQQTPGQGLQFLFEYFSETQRNKGNFPGRFSGRQFSNSRSEMNVSTLELGDSALYLCASSLEGPPSPHYFGPGTRLLVL.

The sample holds many counts of this clonotype. The V call is TRBV20-1, the J call TRBJ2-1; D gene uncertain. CDR3 length: 14 amino acids. Looked up from germline, CDR1 is DFQATT and CDR2 is SNEGSKA (reference sequence). The V gene lost 3 bases and the J gene lost 2 bases, with 11 bases spanning the gap. CDR3 nucleotides: TGCAGTGCTAGTAGGCAGATAGCCTACAATGAGCAGTTCTTC. This sequence encodes CSASRQIAYNEQFF.

The genes are TRBV9 and TRBJ2-6; possibly TRBD1 for D (5 bases). V lost 3 bases to trimming and J lost 4 bases, with 11 bases between them. There are 15 residues in the CDR3. Germline values: CDR1 SGDLS, CDR2 YYNGEE. This chain's CDR3 is CASSAPGFGANVLTF. The CDR3 DNA is TGTGCCAGCAGCGCGCCAGGGTTCGGGGCCAACGTCCTGACTTTC.

The chain links TRBV5-1 to TRBJ1-1, with D possibly matching TRBD1 (5 bases). V lost 4 bases and J lost 3, with 13 bases in between. Per germline, CDR1 SGHRS and CDR2 YFSETQ. This CDR3 has 14 amino acids. The CDR3, as DNA: TGCGCCAGCAGCGCCCTGGGACGCGACACTGAAGCTTTCTTT. This translates into CASSALGRDTEAFF. The full variable domain, its missing parts supplied by reference TRBV5-1 and TRBJ1-1, is KAGVTQTPRYLIKTRGQQVTLSCSPISGHRSVSWYQQTPGQGLQFLFEYFSETQRNKGNFPGRFSGRQFSNSRSEMNVSTLELGDSALYLCASSALGRDTEAFFGQGTRLTVV.

In this sample, this clonotype turned up many times. The J gene is TRBJ2-1, the V gene TRBV6-1, with TRBD2 matching over 15 bases. V shed 5 bases and J 10 bases; nucleotides not matched to a gene: 9. Per the germline V gene, CDR1 is MNHNS and CDR2 is SASEGT. The length of the CDR3 is 16 residues. CDR3: CASSTRTSGRAIEQFF. The CDR3 nucleotides read TGTGCCAGCAGTACCCGGACTAGCGGGAGGGCTATAGAGCAGTTCTTC.

This clonotype was observed a few times. The V gene is TRBV2, the J gene TRBJ2-7, with D uncertain. There are 12 residues in the CDR3. V lost 8 bases, J lost 5 bases, and 13 bases lay in between. Germline CDR1 reads SNHLY; CDR2 reads FYNNEI. The CDR3 nucleotides read TGTGCCAGCGCCCTCGATCTCGACGAGCAGTACTTC. Translation gives CASALDLDEQYF.

This clonotype was seen a handful of times. V gene TRBV5-1 combines with J gene TRBJ2-5; perhaps D is TRBD1 or TRBD2 (6 bases each). Germline CDR1 reads SGHRS; CDR2 reads YFSETQ. V gave up 0 bases and J gave up 5 bases, with 14 bases separating them. This CDR3 is built from 15 residues. CDR3 residues: CASSLAQGGQETQYF. CDR3 in DNA: TGCGCCAGCAGCTTGGCTCAGGGAGGACAGGAGACCCAGTACTTC.

This clonotype was observed many times. The chain couples TRBV7-2 to TRBJ2-1, with 8 bases lining up with TRBD1. V shed 1 base and J 9 bases; nucleotides not matched to a gene: 5. Germline V gene data show CDR1 as SGHTA and CDR2 as FQGNSA. CDR3 size: 14 residues. Written as DNA, the CDR3 is TGTGCCAGCAGCTTAGACGGGACAGGCACTGAGCAGTTCTTC. Protein product: CASSLDGTGTEQFF.

J is TRBJ2-7 and V is TRBV7-6; D not certain. CDR1 is SGHVS and CDR2 is FNYEAQ in the germline V gene. The length of the CDR3 is 14 residues. V was pared by 5 bases and J by 2 bases, with 13 bases between. This chain's CDR3 is CASSPRLSPYEQYF. The CDR3 coding sequence is TGTGCCAGCAGCCCTCGGCTCTCCCCCTACGAGCAGTACTTC.

This clonotype was counted ten times or more. The CDR3 sequence is CASRQSLETQYF. In nucleotides, the CDR3 is TGTGCCAGCCGGCAGTCCCTGGAGACCCAGTACTTC. The J gene is TRBJ2-5, the V gene TRBV6-5, with D hard to call. V lost 8 bases to trimming and J lost 5 bases, with 12 bases between them. The CDR3 spans 12 residues. Germline V lookup: CDR1 MNHEY, CDR2 SVGAGI.

Many counts were recorded for this clonotype. J is TRBJ1-5 and V is TRBV20-1; D is ambiguous. Trimming took off 3 bases at V and 3 bases at J, with 9 bases between the two ends. CDR3 length: 13 amino acids. CDR1 is DFQATT and CDR2 is SNEGSKA in the germline V gene (reference sequence). The CDR3 protein is CSASRGLNQPQHF. The CDR3 region has the DNA TGCAGTGCTAGCCGGGGTCTCAATCAGCCCCAGCATTTT.

This clonotype was counted between two and nine times. The rearrangement links TRBV4-3 to TRBJ2-5; the match to TRBD1 covers 7 bases. Germline loops: CDR1 LGHNA, CDR2 YSLEER. The trim removed 0 bases at V and 6 bases at J, leaving 4 bases unmatched. CDR3 length equals 14 residues. The CDR3 here is CASSQDRQGKTQYF. The CDR3 DNA follows: TGCGCCAGCAGCCAAGATAGACAGGGAAAGACCCAGTACTTC.

This clonotype was seen more than once but under ten times. The chain is built from TRBV20-1 and TRBJ2-1; 9 bases align to TRBD2. Trimming took 5 bases from V and 6 from J; bases not matched to a gene: 8. Germline CDR1 reads DFQATT; CDR2 reads SNEGSKA (reference sequence). The CDR3 covers 14 residues. The CDR3 bases are TGCAGTGCTGACGGGACTAGCTTATCCAATGAGCAGTTCTTC. Translating gives CSADGTSLSNEQFF.

This clonotype was recorded many times. The V and J genes are TRBV20-1 and TRBJ2-1, with 7 bases aligning to TRBD2. CDR1 is DFQATT, CDR2 SNEGSKA, per germline (reference sequence). CDR3 length: 15 residues. Losses at the gene ends were 1 base for V and 5 bases for J; bases not matched to a gene: 8. CDR3 protein: CSARVSSGFNNEQFF. CDR3 in DNA: TGCAGTGCTAGAGTATCTAGCGGTTTCAACAATGAGCAGTTCTTC.

This clonotype has ten or more counts. The chain joins TRBV5-6 to TRBJ2-7, with D unresolved. Trimming stripped 1 base from V and 5 bases from J, with 7 bases between. Germline values: CDR1 SGHDT, CDR2 YYEEEE. The CDR3 is made up of 12 amino acids. The CDR3 DNA is TGTGCCAGCAGCTTGTTGGAAAACGAGCAGTACTTC. This gives the protein CASSLLENEQYF.

This clonotype was found many times. The chain combines TRBV20-1 with TRBJ1-5; D is ambiguous. The ends were cut back, 6 bases at V and 4 bases at J, with 10 bases in the middle. This CDR3 spans 12 amino acids. CDR1 is DFQATT and CDR2 is SNEGSKA in the germline V gene (reference sequence). This CDR3 reads CSARTGNQPQHF. The CDR3 DNA reads TGCAGTGCCAGGACGGGTAATCAGCCCCAGCATTTT.

This clonotype has only a few counts. This chain connects TRBV20-1 to TRBJ1-1; D perhaps matches TRBD1 (6 bases). Trimming pared 2 bases from V and 2 bases from J, leaving 9 bases between. This CDR3 has 13 residues. The V gene's germline CDR1 is DFQATT and CDR2 SNEGSKA (reference sequence). The CDR3 nucleotides read TGCAGTGCTAGACCCAGGGGCAACACTGAAGCTTTCTTT. As protein: CSARPRGNTEAFF.

At least ten counts were recorded for this clonotype. CDR3 DNA: TGTGCCAGCAGCTTAGAGGGGCAGAACCCCTACGAGCAGTACTTC. Translation: CASSLEGQNPYEQYF. V gene TRBV7-2 combines with J gene TRBJ2-7, with TRBD1 as a possible D gene (5 bases). Germline V gene data show CDR1 as SGHTA and CDR2 as FQGNSA. V was trimmed by 1 base and J by 2 bases, leaving 12 bases between them. The CDR3 spans 15 residues.

This clonotype was observed a single time. Given a much more abundant clone one base away, this may be a read error. Here the CDR3 reads CASRPGWESEEQYF. The CDR3 coding sequence is TGCGCCAGCAGACCGGGATGGGAGTCTGAAGAGCAGTACTTC. The J gene is TRBJ2-7, the V gene TRBV5-1, with a possible D match to TRBD2 (5 bases). Trimming stripped 5 bases from V and 7 bases from J, with 19 bases between. Germline V gene sequence: CDR1 SGHRS, CDR2 YFSETQ. This CDR3 region has 14 residues.

There are a few counts of this clonotype. The chain carries TRBV28 and TRBJ2-1; 7 bases agree with TRBD2. The ends lost 4 bases at V and 4 bases at J; junction bases unmatched: 4. This CDR3 spans 14 amino acids. Germline V gene sequence: CDR1 MDHEN, CDR2 SYDVKM. In DNA, the CDR3 is TGTGCCAGCAGTTGGGAGGGCAGTTACAATGAGCAGTTCTTC. Translation: CASSWEGSYNEQFF.

This clonotype was picked up a small number of times. The gene calls are TRBV19 and TRBJ1-2, with TRBD1 as a possible D gene (5 bases). Germline lookup yields CDR1 LNHDA and CDR2 SQIVND (reference sequence). The CDR3 is 13 amino acids. V was clipped by 6 bases and J by 2 bases, with 10 bases between them. CDR3 protein: CASRTRDNYGYTF. The CDR3 DNA reads as TGTGCCAGTAGAACCCGGGACAACTATGGCTACACCTTC.

This clonotype was found a few times. J is TRBJ1-3 and V is TRBV4-2; no definite D call. V lost 0 bases and J lost 5, with 11 bases in between. There are 15 residues in the CDR3. The germline gives CDR1 LGHNA, CDR2 YNFKEQ. The CDR3 loop is CASSQDLAGRNTIYF. CDR3 in DNA: TGTGCCAGCAGCCAAGATCTAGCAGGTCGAAACACCATATATTTT.

This clonotype was seen ten or more times. The chain couples TRBV7-2 to TRBJ2-3, with D unclear. V gave up 5 bases and J gave up 4 bases, with 10 bases separating them. Germline CDR1 and CDR2: SGHTA and FQGNSA. This CDR3 region has 13 residues. The CDR3 spells CASSPQVPDTQYF. As DNA, the CDR3 is TGTGCCAGCAGCCCCCAGGTCCCAGATACGCAGTATTTT.

This clonotype was recorded at least ten times. This rearrangement joins TRBV18 to TRBJ1-1; D is undetermined. Germline V gene sequence: CDR1 KGHSH, CDR2 LQKENI. This CDR3 is built from 13 residues. V gave up 6 bases and J gave up 1 base, with 9 bases separating them. DNA for the CDR3: TGTGCCAGCTCGCCAAAAGCGAACACTGAAGCTTTCTTT. The encoded protein is CASSPKANTEAFF.

The chain recombines TRBV7-6 with TRBJ2-1; either TRBD1 or TRBD2 may fit D (7 bases each). Germline lookup yields CDR1 SGHVS and CDR2 FNYEAQ. V was cut by 2 bases and J by 15 bases, with 26 bases left in between. There are 16 residues in the CDR3. CDR3: CASSLTRGRDRQNPFF. As DNA, the CDR3 is TGTGCCAGCAGCTTAACTAGGGGGAGGGACAGACAAAACCCGTTCTTC. The variable domain in full, completed from reference TRBV7-6 and TRBJ2-1, reads GAGVSQSPRYKVTKRGQDVALRCDPISGHVSLYWYRQALGQGPEFLTYFNYEAQQDKSGLPNDRFSAERPEGSISTLTIQRTEQRDSAMYRCASSLTRGRDRQNPFFGPGTRLTVL.

This clonotype was observed many times. The gene calls are TRBV7-9 and TRBJ2-2, with unresolved D. Germline CDR1 SEHNR, CDR2 FQNEAQ (reference sequence). The CDR3 is 12 residues long. Between the trimmed V and J ends, which lost 3 bases and 8 bases, there was a span of 7 bases. In DNA form, the CDR3 reads TGTGCCAGCAGCTTGGACCCTGGGGAGCTGTTTTTT. It is translated as CASSLDPGELFF.

This clonotype was counted between two and nine times. The gene calls are TRBV28 and TRBJ2-7; 7 nucleotides line up with TRBD1. The CDR3 runs to 15 residues. V was clipped by 5 bases and J by 3 bases; unmatched bases: 10. Germline V lookup: CDR1 MDHEN, CDR2 SYDVKM. CDR3 nucleotides: TGTGCCAGCAGTCCACCCGGGACAGAGGTCTACGAGCAGTACTTC. As protein: CASSPPGTEVYEQYF.

This clonotype was counted many times. The chain combines TRBV6-5 with TRBJ2-1; no definite D call. Trimming shortened V by 3 bases and J by 8 bases, and 5 bases separated the two germline ends. Germline lookup yields CDR1 MNHEY and CDR2 SVGAGI. The CDR3 runs to 11 residues. The DNA of the CDR3 is TGTGCCAGCAGTTATACAGATGAGCAGTTCTTC. Its protein product is CASSYTDEQFF.

Ten or more counts support this clonotype. The chain recombines TRBV7-2 with TRBJ2-1; D gene uncertain. The CDR3 totals 13 residues. Germline lookup yields CDR1 SGHTA and CDR2 FQGNSA. V was cut by 2 bases and J by 7 bases, with 9 bases left in between. The CDR3, as DNA: TGTGCCAGCAGCTTATTCCCCGTGAATGAGCAGTTCTTC. Translating gives CASSLFPVNEQFF.